This T cell receptor beta chain was sequenced during a study of pediatric ulcerative colitis (dated by TCRdb to between 2018 and 2020). Study-wide context: Of the ulcerative colitis patients, 7 or 8 had pancolitis and two had left-sided colitis, and histology in every patient was consistent with ulcerative colitis. Nine newly diagnosed, treatment-naive pediatric ulcerative colitis patients and four non-IBD control children each provided paired blood and rectal samples. The Pediatric Ulcerative Colitis Activity Index classified a couple of patients as having mild disease, several as having moderate disease and three as having acute severe colitis. Overall study outcomes, separate from this receptor: Two rectal CDR3 clonotypes were detected in all ulcerative colitis patients and were not detected in any of the controls. Compared with controls, ulcerative colitis patients showed significantly higher autologous blood-rectal clonal overlap, a finding that suggests increased T cell trafficking to inflamed tissue. Because repertoires were derived from total lymphocyte DNA, patterns in rare subsets such as regulatory T cells may not have been reflected. For technical reasons, the blood samples of two patients yielded substantially fewer templates, so those samples were excluded from the blood-rectal overlap analysis. Only a few individuals were included in the healthy control group, which was small. Features of the rectal repertoire distinguished controls, mild-moderate colitis patients and acute severe colitis patients, and in acute severe colitis, rectal diversity was reduced because of clonal expansions. Blood-derived T cells may have been included in rectal pinch biopsies, especially in patients with overt colitis.

From the germline V gene (reference sequence), CDR1 is WNHNN and CDR2 is SYGVQD. From the cysteine up to the phenylalanine, the CDR3 has a length of 15 residues. Only the CDR3 part of the read is kept: 45 bases, read in frame from the first base. The V end gives up 2 bases and the J end 1 base, leaving 0 bases in the junction not matched to a gene. Rearranged CDR3 beta regions were amplified from genomic DNA with multiplex V and J primers using the immunoSEQ TRB Survey service. To keep depth equal across samples, survey-level sequencing depth of up to 500,000 reads per sample was applied. Libraries were purified, pooled and sequenced on Illumina technology. The source study handled its data this way. immunoSEQ online tools were used for productive clonality, sample overlap, pairwise scatters, CDR3 beta length, V/D/J gene usage and productiveness. Calculated diversity was defined as the number of unique rearrangements divided by total templates times 100, and Shannon and Simpson indices were additionally computed. Principal component analysis was performed on Z-score normalized data with the R prcomp function and the ggbiplot package. Morisita's index was used to quantify blood-rectal clonal overlap within each subject. Sourced from immuneACCESS, this table was stored by TCRdb with only in-frame sequences that have V and J called. A share of the clones is absent; for the studies checked, an unresolved V gene accounts for under half, and the remainder has no known explanation. The DNA gave D and trimming, while V, J and clone size come from that table. The sample table holds 35,000 to 45,000 clones, of which roughly four fifths were seen once. The ten largest clones capture 8% to 9.5% of the sample.

Comment on this clone: It has no known antigen specificity. No much larger clone exists at a distance of one base, and base qualities are not known.

During colonoscopy, one to two pinch biopsies were obtained from the rectum for research. Before the diagnostic colonoscopy, none of the ulcerative colitis patients had been given any immunosuppressive medication. Before DNA was isolated, the rectal biopsies underwent proteinase K digestion. The Wizard kit (Promega) was used to extract genomic DNA from the blood and intestinal samples. This receptor chain uses TRBV10-1 and TRBJ2-2; 8 junctional bases match TRBD1. The sample consisted of gut tissue. This clonotype was obtained from a boy aged 5-17 years with severe ulcerative colitis. At the DNA level, the sequence is TGCGCCAGCAGTGAGGGGACAGGGAACACCGGGGAGCTGTTTTTT. This codes for CASSEGTGNTGELFF.